These 20 T cell receptor beta chains originate from one sample sequenced in a study of regulatory T cells in long-lasting Graves disease. CDR3-region Arm-PCR and iRepertoire HTBI primers produced the TCR beta libraries. One entry per CDR3 protein, called by TCRdb with MiXCR from the multiplex PCR reads. The sample yields about 430,000 distinct CDR3 sequences, about 21% seen once. Documented time point: persistent/refractory GD, antithyroid drugs over 5 years with positive TRAb. PBMCs were the source of the RNA used for TCR sequencing. The sequencing here drew on peripheral blood mononuclear cells (PBMCs), taken when the disease was refractory, from a patient treated with antithyroid drugs. The receptors were sampled from a female donor with Graves disease.

This chain connects TRBV19 to TRBJ2-5; unclear D gene. Trimming took off 5 bases at V and 1 base at J, with 5 bases between the two ends. Germline CDR1 is LNHDA and CDR2 is SQIVND (reference sequence). This CDR3 is 12 amino acids long. The CDR3 loop is CASSHGQETQYF. The CDR3 DNA is TGTGCCAGTAGTCACGGCCAAGAGACCCAGTACTTC.

The chain is built from TRBV19 and TRBJ1-5; D call uncertain. This CDR3 comprises 14 residues. V dropped 3 bases and J dropped 3 bases, with 9 bases sitting between them. Germline lookup yields CDR1 LNHDA and CDR2 SQIVND (reference sequence). The DNA for the CDR3 is TGTGCCAGTAGTATGGGCCAGCTCAATCAGCCCCAGCATTTT. Protein product: CASSMGQLNQPQHF.

V and J are TRBV20-1 and TRBJ2-1, with a possible D match to TRBD2 (6 bases). Germline CDR1 is DFQATT and CDR2 is SNEGSKA (reference sequence). Trimming shortened V by 3 bases and J by 0 bases, and 15 bases separated the two germline ends. The CDR3 spans 16 residues. The CDR3 spells CSARGLSESSYNEQFF. CDR3 coding DNA: TGCAGTGCTAGGGGACTGTCAGAGAGCTCCTACAATGAGCAGTTCTTC.

The sample holds many counts of this clonotype. The chain employs TRBV20-1 and TRBJ1-5; D perhaps matches TRBD1 (6 bases). V lost 0 bases and J lost 6, with 15 bases in between. The CDR3 contains 15 residues. Per the germline V gene, CDR1 is DFQATT and CDR2 is SNEGSKA (reference sequence). The CDR3 sequence is CSARDRQGSGQPQHF. CDR3 DNA sequence: TGCAGTGCTAGAGATCGGCAGGGGTCCGGTCAGCCCCAGCATTTT.

This clonotype is labeled medium-sized. V is TRBV7-9 and J is TRBJ2-1; 12 bases are a match to TRBD1. The trim removed 1 base at V and 9 bases at J, leaving 7 bases unmatched. Germline lookup yields CDR1 SEHNR and CDR2 FQNEAQ (reference sequence). There are 16 residues in the CDR3. The chain's CDR3 is CASSLDRDRGRGEQFF. DNA for the CDR3: TGTGCCAGCAGCTTAGATAGGGACAGGGGGCGAGGTGAGCAGTTCTTC.

With respect to this clonotype: Since no conserved phenylalanine or tryptophan closes the CDR3, a read error is the likely cause. This rearrangement joins TRBV12-3 or TRBV12-4 to TRBJ2-5; perhaps TRBD2 as D (5 bases). CDR3 length: 14 residues. Between the trimmed V and J ends, which lost 4 bases and 2 bases, there was a span of 11 bases. This CDR3 is CASSSGLRQETQYC. The CDR3 region has the DNA TGTGCCAGCAGTTCCGGACTTCGACAAGAGACCCAGTACTGC.

The CDR3 DNA is TGCGCCAGCAGCCGAGTTACAGGGACTATCGATTCACCCCTCCACTTT. Its protein is CASSRVTGTIDSPLHF. The chain is built from TRBV4-1 and TRBJ1-6; D might be TRBD1 (6 bases). In germline, CDR1 is MGHRA, CDR2 YSYEKL. The length of the CDR3 is 16 residues. V shed 4 bases and J shed 8 bases, with 18 bases lying between them.

This clonotype came up many times. The chain couples TRBV2 to TRBJ1-5, with a possible D match to TRBD1 (6 bases). The germline CDR1 and CDR2 sequences are SNHLY and FYNNEI. The CDR3 extends over 14 amino acids. The germline V and J ends were trimmed by 8 bases and 2 bases, with 13 bases remaining between them. This CDR3 is CASGQQGGNQPQHF. The CDR3 DNA is TGTGCCAGCGGCCAACAGGGAGGCAATCAGCCCCAGCATTTT.

This clonotype was observed a few times. The chain carries TRBV19 and TRBJ1-2; 8 bases are shared with TRBD1. This CDR3 has 14 amino acids. V was clipped by 6 bases and J by 4 bases; unmatched bases: 7. CDR1 is LNHDA, CDR2 SQIVND, per germline (reference sequence). The DNA of the CDR3 is TGTGCCAGTAGCCGTGACAGGGGTGGCTATGGCTACACCTTC. This encodes CASSRDRGGYGYTF.

This clonotype was counted ten times or more. The chain carries TRBV28 and TRBJ1-1; no definite D call. The CDR3 length is 12 residues. Trimming removed 6 bases from V and 8 bases from J, with 13 bases in between. Germline CDR1 MDHEN, CDR2 SYDVKM. The CDR3 coding sequence is TGTGCCAGCAGCCTCGGACCCCCGGAAGCTTTCTTT. It encodes CASSLGPPEAFF. The full variable domain, rest sourced from reference TRBV28 and TRBJ1-1, is DVKVTQSSRYLVKRTGEKVFLECVQDMDHENMFWYRQDPGLGLRLIYFSYDVKMKEKGDIPEGYSVSREKKERFSLILESASTNQTSMYLCASSLGPPEAFFGQGTRLTVV.

This clonotype was counted at least ten times. The chain uses TRBV10-3 and TRBJ2-7; 13 bases match TRBD2. Trimming removed 7 bases from V and 2 bases from J; junction bases left unmatched: 5. CDR1 and CDR2 (germline): ENHRY, SYGVKD. This CDR3 spans 15 amino acids. The CDR3 coding sequence is TGTGCCATCACCTCAGGGACTAGCGGGGCCTACGAGCAGTACTTC. Protein sequence: CAITSGTSGAYEQYF.

Note on this clonotype: It is unclear where the CDR3 begins or ends on the DNA, so no DNA is shown, and the CDR3 is as TCRdb lists it. The V call is TRBV20-1, the J call TRBJ2-5; the table's TRBD1 call for D was not verified on the DNA. Germline CDR1 is DFQATT and CDR2 is SNEGSKA (reference sequence). A total of 13 residues make up the CDR3, ends included. CDR3 loop: CSARALSWETQYF.

CDR3 DNA sequence: TGTGCCAGCAGCCAAGAAGCCGTTCAGGGGGTAGGCTACACCTTC. Amino acids: CASSQEAVQGVGYTF. This chain links TRBV3-1 with TRBJ1-2; 7 bases are a match to TRBD1. Losses at the gene ends were 0 bases for V and 8 bases for J; bases not matched to a gene: 9. The V gene's germline CDR1 is LGHDT and CDR2 YNNKEL (reference sequence). The CDR3 has 15 residues.

In this sample, this clonotype turned up many times. The CDR3 spells CASSLQGVKGYEQYF. Here the CDR3 DNA reads TGTGCCAGCAGTTTACAAGGGGTGAAAGGCTACGAGCAGTACTTC. V is TRBV12-3 or TRBV12-4 and J is TRBJ2-7, with a tentative D call TRBD1 (5 bases). The CDR3 has 15 amino acids. The V and J ends lost 2 bases and 3 bases respectively, with 14 bases between them.

The V call is TRBV2, the J call TRBJ2-1, with D unclear. Germline CDR1 SNHLY, CDR2 FYNNEI. The CDR3 covers 12 residues. V was pared by 8 bases and J by 6 bases, with 11 bases between. The CDR3 nucleotides read TGTGCCAGCGGATGGCCTCGCAATGAGCAGTTCTTC. This translates into CASGWPRNEQFF.

This clonotype has only a few counts. The chain employs TRBV7-9 and TRBJ2-7, with TRBD2 matching over 14 bases. Germline trimming cut 3 bases from V and 7 bases from J; bases unmatched to any gene: 5. The CDR3 runs to 15 residues. From germline, CDR1 is SEHNR and CDR2 FQNEAQ (reference sequence). Written as DNA, the CDR3 is TGTGCCAGCAGCTTGGGGGGACTAGCGGGAGAAGAGCAGTACTTC. Translation gives CASSLGGLAGEEQYF. Full variable domain (outside the CDR3, taken from reference TRBV7-9 and TRBJ2-7): DTGVSQNPRHKITKRGQNVTFRCDPISEHNRLYWYRQTLGQGPEFLTYFQNEAQLEKSRLLSDRFSAERPKGSFSTLEIQRTEQGDSAMYLCASSLGGLAGEEQYFGPGTRLTVT.

At least ten counts were recorded for this clonotype. The rearrangement uses TRBV28 and TRBJ1-5, with D uncertain. The CDR3 loop spans 13 amino acids. The ends were cut back, 9 bases at V and 2 bases at J, with 11 bases in the middle. Germline loops: CDR1 MDHEN, CDR2 SYDVKM. The CDR3 bases are TGTGCCAGTCTTCCCCTGGGCAATCAGCCCCAGCATTTT. This codes for CASLPLGNQPQHF.

V usage is TRBV7-2 and J usage is TRBJ1-2, with 9 bases lining up with TRBD1. With 5 bases clipped from V and 5 bases from J, the junction kept 3 bases outside the gene matches. Germline-derived CDR1 and CDR2 are SGHTA and FQGNSA. This CDR3 comprises 13 residues. The CDR3 nucleotides are TGTGCCAGCAGCACTGACAGGGGGTATGGCTACACCTTC. Its protein product is CASSTDRGYGYTF.

This rearrangement joins TRBV20-1 to TRBJ2-2; 10 nucleotides match TRBD2. CDR1 DFQATT and CDR2 SNEGSKA come from the germline V gene (reference sequence). With V trimmed by 6 bases and J by 5 bases, 18 bases remained unmatched. The CDR3 runs to 18 residues. The CDR3 coding sequence is TGCAGTGCCAAAACGGGACTAGCGAGTCCGCGGGGGACCGGGGAGCTGTTTTTT. Translating it yields CSAKTGLASPRGTGELFF.

This clonotype came up many times. This chain joins TRBV10-3 and TRBJ2-2; D may be TRBD2 (7 bases). The germline V gene encodes CDR1 ENHRY and CDR2 SYGVKD. Trimming left V 2 bases short and J 6 bases short, with 13 bases between. The CDR3 length is 15 residues. The CDR3 DNA reads TGTGCCATCAGTGAGACGGGGGGCTCGGCCGGGGAGCTGTTTTTT. It codes for CAISETGGSAGELFF.